These 25 T cell receptor beta chains came from one sample sequenced in a study of vaccination effects on CD4 cells after COVID-19. The ViraFEST assay expanded antigen-specific CD4+ T cells with viral peptide pools before sequencing. It was after more than nine days of culture that CD4+ T cells were isolated. Each participant was given two doses of one vaccine (BNT162b2 or mRNA-1273). The method was immunoSEQ multiplex PCR; TCRdb's version includes in-frame clones alone and lacks a portion of them. There are around 30,000 clones in the sample; approximately 69% occur only once, and 8.7% lies in the top ten. These TCRs' antigens remain unknown. The specimen comprised CD4+ T cells from PBMCs cultured with SARS-CoV-2 spike peptides, sampled after COVID-19 vaccination. The receptors stem from a human donor who received a COVID-19 vaccine.

V gene TRBV27 combines with J gene TRBJ1-2; D uncertain. The length of the CDR3 is 13 residues. The germline V gene encodes CDR1 MNHEY and CDR2 SMNVEV (reference sequence). V gave up 0 bases and J gave up 0 bases, with 2 bases separating them. CDR3 amino acids: CASSLSANYGYTF. CDR3 in DNA: TGTGCCAGCAGTTTATCAGCTAACTATGGCTACACCTTC.

CDR3 residues: CASSRGDTDTQYF. CDR3 in DNA: TGTGCCAGCAGCCGAGGGGACACGGATACGCAGTATTTT. The chain couples TRBV4-2 to TRBJ2-3, with D tentatively TRBD1 (6 bases). From germline, CDR1 is LGHNA and CDR2 YNFKEQ. The V end lost 4 bases, the J end lost 6 bases, and 11 bases lay between the germline ends. The CDR3 is 13 amino acids.

V usage is TRBV5-6 and J usage is TRBJ1-2; TRBD1 is a possible D gene (6 bases). Between the trimmed V and J ends, which lost 2 bases and 8 bases, there was a span of 13 bases. CDR3 length: 13 amino acids. Per germline, CDR1 SGHDT and CDR2 YYEEEE. This CDR3 is CASSLVGARGYTF. CDR3 sequence (DNA): TGTGCCAGCAGCTTAGTGGGGGCGCGGGGCTACACCTTC.

This chain uses TRBV6-1 with TRBJ1-2; D is uncertain. This CDR3 is built from 13 residues. With 0 bases removed from V and 3 bases from J, the gap between germline ends came to 5 bases. The germline CDR1 and CDR2 sequences are MNHNS and SASEGT. The CDR3: CASSEATYYGYTF. The CDR3 DNA reads TGTGCCAGCAGTGAAGCGACATACTATGGCTACACCTTC.

Only a few counts were recorded for this clone. This chain uses TRBV19 with TRBJ2-1; the match to TRBD1 covers 7 bases. Losses at the gene ends were 4 bases for V and 0 bases for J; bases not matched to a gene: 3. This CDR3 is built from 15 residues. Germline CDR1 reads LNHDA; CDR2 reads SQIVND (reference sequence). The DNA of the CDR3 is TGTGCCAGTAGTAAACAGGGGAGCTCCTACAATGAGCAGTTCTTC. It specifies CASSKQGSSYNEQFF.

CDR3 nucleotides: TGCGCCAGCAGCTACGGGACTAGCGGGGAAGGAGGGGAGACCCAGTACTTC. Encoded protein: CASSYGTSGEGGETQYF. The chain uses TRBV5-1 and TRBJ2-5, with 13 bases fitting TRBD2. Per germline, CDR1 SGHRS and CDR2 YFSETQ. Trimming removed 3 bases from V and 5 bases from J; junction bases left unmatched: 10. The CDR3 totals 17 residues.

CDR3 loop: CASRGLKGIAEAFF. The CDR3 DNA follows: TGTGCCAGCAGAGGACTGAAGGGTATCGCTGAAGCTTTCTTT. The V and J genes are TRBV2 and TRBJ1-1; no definite D call. The CDR3 length is 14 residues. Per germline, CDR1 SNHLY and CDR2 FYNNEI. Between the trimmed V and J ends, which lost 6 bases and 6 bases, there was a span of 17 bases.

V and J are TRBV30 and TRBJ2-7; D is possibly TRBD1 or TRBD2 (7 bases each). Trimming shortened V by 5 bases and J by 2 bases, and 13 bases separated the two germline ends. This CDR3 spans 13 amino acids. Germline V CDR1 and CDR2: GTSNPN, SVGIG (reference sequence). This chain's CDR3 is CAWAGRGPYEQYF. DNA for the CDR3: TGTGCCTGGGCGGGGAGGGGGCCCTACGAGCAGTACTTC.

This rearrangement joins TRBV18 to TRBJ1-1; D unresolved. CDR3 length equals 14 residues. The germline CDR1 and CDR2 sequences are KGHSH and LQKENI. V was trimmed by 4 bases and J by 0 bases, leaving 9 bases between them. This CDR3 is CASSLQPMNTEAFF. The CDR3 region has the DNA TGTGCCAGCTCACTTCAGCCCATGAACACTGAAGCTTTCTTT.

The chain carries TRBV27 and TRBJ2-2; the match to TRBD1 covers 9 bases. The junction had 3 bases not matched to a gene; V was cut back by 1 base and J by 6 bases. This CDR3 contains 15 residues. Germline CDR1 reads MNHEY; CDR2 reads SMNVEV (reference sequence). The CDR3 protein is CASSLLWTGAGELFF. CDR3 coding DNA: TGTGCCAGCAGTTTATTGTGGACAGGGGCCGGGGAGCTGTTTTTT.

CDR3 amino acids: CASSQADILAKNIQYF. The CDR3 bases are TGTGCCAGCAGCCAAGCTGATATCCTAGCCAAAAACATTCAGTACTTC. This chain connects TRBV4-2 to TRBJ2-4; the D is unclear. The V gene's germline CDR1 is LGHNA and CDR2 YNFKEQ. Between the trimmed V and J ends, which lost 1 base and 0 bases, there was a span of 10 bases. This CDR3 is built from 16 residues.

This clone has only a few counts. As DNA, the CDR3 is TGTGCCAGCAGGGGAGGCGGCACAGATACGCAGTATTTT. It yields the protein CASRGGGTDTQYF. This chain links TRBV6-5 with TRBJ2-3; D possibly corresponds to TRBD2 (6 bases). Germline CDR1 MNHEY, CDR2 SVGAGI. Between the trimmed V and J ends, which lost 6 bases and 1 base, there was a span of 8 bases. This CDR3 has 13 amino acids.

The chain carries TRBV9 and TRBJ2-1; 12 bases align to TRBD2. Trimming at V came to 3 bases and at J to 5 bases, leaving 9 bases not matched to a gene. This CDR3 spans 17 amino acids. Germline CDR1 is SGDLS and CDR2 is YYNGEE. The CDR3: CASSGTSGTLPNNEQFF. The CDR3 region has the DNA TGTGCCAGCAGCGGGACTAGCGGGACCCTCCCCAACAATGAGCAGTTCTTC.

DNA for the CDR3: TGTGCCAGCAGTTCCCCGTTCGGGACAGGGGCTGCTTTCTTT. Encoded protein: CASSSPFGTGAAFF. This chain joins TRBV6-5 and TRBJ1-1, with 10 positions matching TRBD1. V was clipped by 4 bases and J by 11 bases; unmatched bases: 10. The germline CDR1 and CDR2 sequences are MNHEY and SVGAGI. This CDR3 region has 14 residues.

The table lists this clone with a few counts. This chain uses TRBV24-1 with TRBJ1-6, with 9 nucleotides matching TRBD1. After removal of 3 bases from V and 9 bases from J, the junction contained 8 bases not matched to a gene. The germline V gene has CDR1 KGHDR and CDR2 SFDVKD. The CDR3 totals 16 residues. The CDR3 DNA reads as TGTGCCACCAGTGATCGCGTCAGGGACAGGGCTTCACCCCTCCACTTT. It yields the protein CATSDRVRDRASPLHF.

The rearrangement links TRBV18 to TRBJ1-2; 8 bases line up with TRBD1. Per germline, CDR1 KGHSH and CDR2 LQKENI. V shed 4 bases and J 8 bases; nucleotides not matched to a gene: 12. The CDR3 totals 15 residues. The CDR3 loop is CASSLLLGQVDGYTF. As DNA, the CDR3 is TGTGCCAGCTCACTCCTCCTGGGACAGGTGGACGGCTACACCTTC.

The genes are TRBV19 and TRBJ2-5; D may be TRBD1 (5 bases). In germline, CDR1 is LNHDA, CDR2 SQIVND (reference sequence). The germline V and J ends were trimmed by 4 bases and 2 bases, with 11 bases remaining between them. The length of the CDR3 is 14 residues. The CDR3 protein is CASSRAGLQETQYF. DNA of the CDR3: TGTGCCAGTAGTAGGGCAGGGCTGCAAGAGACCCAGTACTTC.

This clone has only a few counts. The chain has TRBV7-9 and TRBJ1-3; TRBD1 aligns across 9 bases. Germline V CDR1 and CDR2: SEHNR, FQNEAQ (reference sequence). The length of the CDR3 is 16 residues. V dropped 5 bases and J dropped 4; count of bases not matched to a gene: 9. CDR3 DNA: TGTGCCAGCAGCGCGGGACAGGGATTATCCGGAAACACCATATATTTT. Encoded protein: CASSAGQGLSGNTIYF.

This chain uses TRBV19 with TRBJ2-5; possibly TRBD2 for D (5 bases). The length of the CDR3 is 12 residues. V was clipped by 8 bases and J by 2 bases, with 9 bases between them. Germline V lookup: CDR1 LNHDA, CDR2 SQIVND (reference sequence). Here the CDR3 DNA reads TGTGCCAGTCGAGGGTGGCAAGAGACCCAGTACTTC. Amino acid sequence: CASRGWQETQYF.

The chain combines TRBV7-9 with TRBJ1-2; possible D gene TRBD1, 6 bases. This CDR3 is 14 amino acids long. CDR1 SEHNR and CDR2 FQNEAQ come from the germline V gene (reference sequence). Trimming cost V 5 bases and J 8 bases, with 18 bases left between them. The CDR3 DNA reads as TGTGCCAGCAGCCTCTCAGGGGTTGGCAGGGGCTACACCTTC. Encoded protein: CASSLSGVGRGYTF.

This clone came up a few times. The chain uses TRBV6-5 and TRBJ1-1; D is unresolved. Germline loops: CDR1 MNHEY, CDR2 SVGAGI. V lost 8 bases to trimming and J lost 1 base, with 17 bases between them. The CDR3 spans 15 residues. CDR3 region: CASASSWAANTEAFF. CDR3 nucleotide sequence: TGTGCCAGCGCTTCCTCTTGGGCGGCGAACACTGAAGCTTTCTTT.

The V and J genes are TRBV14 and TRBJ1-1, with 7 bases matching TRBD1. CDR3 length: 14 residues. Germline CDR1 and CDR2: SGHDN and FVKESK. With V trimmed by 4 bases and J by 4 bases, 6 bases remained unmatched. CDR3 in amino acids: CASSLQGLGTEAFF. CDR3 sequence (DNA): TGTGCCAGCAGCCTACAGGGGTTAGGCACTGAAGCTTTCTTT.

The chain combines TRBV5-1 with TRBJ2-7; 7 positions match TRBD1. V lost 4 bases, J lost 3 bases, and 7 bases stayed unmatched. The CDR3 length is 14 residues. Germline V gives CDR1 SGHRS, CDR2 YFSETQ. CDR3 sequence: CASSANRGNYEQYF. The CDR3 bases are TGCGCCAGCAGCGCCAACAGGGGAAACTACGAGCAGTACTTC. Full variable domain (missing parts from reference TRBV5-1 and TRBJ2-7): KAGVTQTPRYLIKTRGQQVTLSCSPISGHRSVSWYQQTPGQGLQFLFEYFSETQRNKGNFPGRFSGRQFSNSRSEMNVSTLELGDSALYLCASSANRGNYEQYFGPGTRLTVT.

The CDR3 loop reads CAISPRLASGGTDTQYF. CDR3 DNA sequence: TGTGCCATCAGCCCTAGGTTGGCTAGCGGGGGCACAGATACGCAGTATTTT. The chain uses TRBV10-3 and TRBJ2-3, with 9 nucleotides matching TRBD2. This CDR3 has 17 residues. The trim removed 6 bases at V and 1 base at J, leaving 11 bases unmatched. CDR1 ENHRY and CDR2 SYGVKD come from the germline V gene.

CDR3 in amino acids: CASSHFPQVVRDEQFF. As DNA, the CDR3 is TGTGCCAGCAGCCACTTCCCCCAGGTAGTTCGGGATGAGCAGTTCTTC. The J gene is TRBJ2-1, the V gene TRBV3-1 (or the pseudogene TRBV3-2); no clear D gene. V lost 3 bases and J 8 bases, leaving 20 bases between the germline ends. CDR3 length: 16 amino acids. The germline V gene has CDR1 LGHDT and CDR2 YNNKEL (reference sequence).